One sample yielded the 29 T cell receptor beta chains listed below, sequenced in a study of T-cell reconstitution after alpha-beta-depleted transplantation in children (dated by TCRdb to 2016 to 2018). Explained via the paper, the time point label denotes: day 60 (about 2 months) after transplantation. What this sample's treatment or condition label stands for: allogeneic hematopoietic cell transplantation with graft depleted of TCRalphabeta T cells and CD19 B cells. The library was built by means of PCR. Sequencing was performed on an Illumina HiSeq 2500. TCR libraries were prepared with molecular barcoding, using unique molecular identifiers to normalize TCRbeta repertoire quantification. TCRdb reprocessed the public reads (quality trimming at Q25 with fastp, clone calling with MiXCR) and kept in-frame beta chains. Rows with one shared CDR3 protein collapse into an entry with the most common genes and DNA. Here the sample has about 20,000 distinct CDR3 sequences; 13% occur a single time. Together, the top ten hold 35% of the sample.

The sample here was PBMCs, mostly from graft donor cells, taken 60 days after TCRalphabeta/CD19-depleted stem cell transplant. These receptors all stem from a female patient aged 2-10 years who had a stem cell transplant for congenital amegakaryocytic thrombocytopenia, so the T cells may come from the graft donor.

By frequency in the sample, this clonotype is medium-sized. The chain couples TRBV24-1 to TRBJ2-5; D gene unclear. This CDR3 comprises 13 residues. Germline V gene lookup returns CDR1 KGHDR and CDR2 SFDVKD. The germline V and J ends were trimmed by 6 bases and 1 base, with 8 bases remaining between them. The CDR3 spells CATSTSGQETQYF. The CDR3 DNA reads as TGTGCCACCAGTACGTCAGGCCAAGAGACCCAGTACTTC.

This clonotype was seen ten or more times. The rearrangement joins TRBV5-1 to TRBJ2-7; D remains ambiguous. The CDR3 extends over 15 amino acids. V was clipped by 4 bases and J by 0 bases, with 14 bases between them. CDR1 SGHRS and CDR2 YFSETQ come from the germline V gene. The DNA for the CDR3 is TGCGCCAGCAGCCCCCCGGACGACCTCTCCTACGAGCAGTACTTC. Its protein is CASSPPDDLSYEQYF.

This clonotype was seen ten or more times. The chain joins TRBV3-1 to TRBJ2-1, with D hard to call. The CDR3 runs to 13 residues. Looked up from germline, CDR1 is LGHDT and CDR2 is YNNKEL (reference sequence). V was trimmed by 0 bases and J by 12 bases, leaving 12 bases between them. The CDR3 bases are TGTGCCAGCAGCCAAGATACGCACTACCTGCAGTTCTTC. Its protein product is CASSQDTHYLQFF.

By share, this clonotype ranks as medium-sized. The rearrangement uses TRBV5-1 and TRBJ2-3, with 10 bases that match TRBD1. This CDR3 contains 15 residues. CDR1 SGHRS and CDR2 YFSETQ come from the germline V gene. The J segment lost 4 bases and the V segment lost 4 bases, leaving 6 bases of the junction unmatched. CDR3 amino acids: CASSQWTGGSDTQYF. As DNA, the CDR3 is TGCGCCAGCAGCCAATGGACAGGGGGGTCAGATACGCAGTATTTT.

The chain links TRBV2 to TRBJ1-3, with D perhaps TRBD1 (5 bases). This CDR3 spans 12 amino acids. V lost 3 bases to trimming and J lost 8 bases, with 8 bases between them. CDR1 and CDR2 (germline): SNHLY, FYNNEI. The CDR3 DNA follows: TGTGCCAGCAGTGAGGGGCGATACACCATATATTTT. It yields the protein CASSEGRYTIYF.

Here the CDR3 reads CASRPTGSYEQYF. The CDR3 DNA is TGCGCCAGCAGGCCGACAGGTTCCTACGAGCAGTACTTC. J is TRBJ2-7 and V is TRBV5-1, with D tentatively TRBD1 (6 bases). CDR3 length: 13 amino acids. Germline loops: CDR1 SGHRS, CDR2 YFSETQ. Trimming stripped 5 bases from V and 1 base from J, with 10 bases between.

This clonotype appeared many times. The chain has TRBV28 and TRBJ1-5; no clear D gene. The CDR3 has 17 residues. V was clipped by 2 bases and J by 5 bases, with 19 bases between them. The germline gives CDR1 MDHEN, CDR2 SYDVKM. In DNA, the CDR3 is TGTGCCAGCAGTTTAGACCCCCGGGGTAAGGGTGATCAGCCCCAGCATTTT. It codes for CASSLDPRGKGDQPQHF. Using reference TRBV28 and TRBJ1-5 for the parts outside the CDR3, the full variable domain is DVKVTQSSRYLVKRTGEKVFLECVQDMDHENMFWYRQDPGLGLRLIYFSYDVKMKEKGDIPEGYSVSREKKERFSLILESASTNQTSMYLCASSLDPRGKGDQPQHFGDGTRLSIL.

This clonotype was found many times. J is TRBJ1-2 and V is TRBV4-1; a possible D gene is TRBD1 (6 bases). V shed 1 base and J shed 0 bases, with 21 bases lying between them. The germline gives CDR1 MGHRA, CDR2 YSYEKL. The length of the CDR3 is 19 residues. CDR3 residues: CASSQGALPRTVSNYGYTF. The CDR3 nucleotides are TGCGCCAGCAGCCAAGGGGCTTTGCCCAGGACAGTGTCTAACTATGGCTACACCTTC.

The V gene is TRBV18, the J gene TRBJ2-3; 10 bases map to TRBD2. J gave up 2 bases and V 6 bases, and 8 bases lay outside the gene matches. CDR3 length: 16 residues. Germline values: CDR1 KGHSH, CDR2 LQKENI. The CDR3 loop is CASSATSGYFTDTQYF. DNA of the CDR3: TGTGCCAGCTCGGCGACTAGCGGGTATTTCACAGATACGCAGTATTTT.

This clonotype has at least ten counts. The chain couples TRBV19 to TRBJ2-2, with D unresolved. The CDR3 is 15 residues long. Trimming pared 5 bases from V and 1 base from J, leaving 11 bases between. The germline CDR1 and CDR2 sequences are LNHDA and SQIVND (reference sequence). CDR3 in amino acids: CASSLANRNTGELFF. The CDR3 region has the DNA TGTGCCAGTAGTTTAGCCAACCGGAACACCGGGGAGCTGTTTTTT.

This clonotype was counted ten times or more. Sequence at one end of the junction differs from germline and may be a read error. The chain is built from TRBV20-1 and TRBJ2-2; 11 nucleotides align to TRBD2. The germline CDR1 and CDR2 sequences are DFQATT and SNEGSKA (reference sequence). There are 16 residues in the CDR3. The CDR3: CCARDRLAGGAGELFF. DNA of the CDR3: TGCTGTGCTAGAGATAGGCTAGCGGGAGGCGCCGGGGAGCTGTTTTTT.

The chain is built from TRBV6-6 and TRBJ2-7, with no clear D. V lost 6 bases, J lost 3 bases, and 9 bases lay in between. CDR3 length: 12 residues. The germline V gene has CDR1 MNHNY and CDR2 SVGAGI (reference sequence). The CDR3 here is CASSSVGYEQYF. The CDR3 DNA sequence: TGTGCCAGCAGCTCCGTAGGCTACGAGCAGTACTTC.

In its sample, this clonotype was seen many times. The chain joins TRBV7-9 to TRBJ2-7; 12 bases map to TRBD2. V lost 5 bases to trimming and J lost 0 bases; unmatched junction nucleotides: 5. Germline CDR1 reads SEHNR; CDR2 reads FQNEAQ (reference sequence). The CDR3 runs to 16 residues. The CDR3 region has the DNA TGTGCCAGCAGCCCCCCTAGCGGGAGGGCCTCCTACGAGCAGTACTTC. This translates into CASSPPSGRASYEQYF.

This clonotype came up many times. V is TRBV4-1 and J is TRBJ2-3, with 10 bases identical to TRBD2. The junction had 6 bases not matched to a gene; V was cut back by 0 bases and J by 0 bases. Germline V CDR1 and CDR2: MGHRA, YSYEKL. The CDR3 length is 18 residues. CDR3 amino acids: CASSQDLGLAASTDTQYF. The CDR3 DNA reads as TGCGCCAGCAGCCAAGATCTCGGACTAGCGGCTAGCACAGATACGCAGTATTTT.

This clonotype has ten or more counts. V is TRBV14 and J is TRBJ2-3, with TRBD2 matching over 10 bases. The V gene's germline CDR1 is SGHDN and CDR2 FVKESK. The CDR3 spans 18 residues. Germline trimming cut 4 bases from V and 3 bases from J; bases unmatched to any gene: 13. The CDR3 DNA follows: TGTGCCAGCAGCCGTATGGGGTTTGCTAGCGGGAGAACAGATACGCAGTATTTT. This sequence encodes CASSRMGFASGRTDTQYF. The entire variable domain, with the rest obtained from reference TRBV14 and TRBJ2-3, is as follows: EAGVTQFPSHSVIEKGQTVTLRCDPISGHDNLYWYRRVMGKEIKFLLHFVKESKQDESGMPNNRFLAERTGGTYSTLKVQPAELEDSGVYFCASSRMGFASGRTDTQYFGPGTRLTVL.

In its sample, this clonotype was seen many times. The rearrangement links TRBV5-1 to TRBJ2-6; 7 nucleotides match TRBD1. The germline V gene encodes CDR1 SGHRS and CDR2 YFSETQ. This CDR3 comprises 16 residues. V lost 7 bases, J lost 3 bases, and 10 bases stayed unmatched. The CDR3 DNA sequence: TGCGCCAGCCGACGAACTTACAGGGGTGGGGCCAACGTCCTGACTTTC. Encoded protein: CASRRTYRGGANVLTF.

The table lists this clonotype with many counts. V gene TRBV20-1 combines with J gene TRBJ2-1; 14 nucleotides align to TRBD2. From germline, CDR1 is DFQATT and CDR2 SNEGSKA (reference sequence). The V gene end was trimmed by 6 bases and the J gene end by 10 bases; junction bases not matched to a gene: 14. The CDR3 runs 16 residues. CDR3 DNA: TGCAGTGCCGATCCCGGGACTAGCGGGAGTCCGGGGGAGCAGTTCTTC. It codes for CSADPGTSGSPGEQFF.

This clonotype was recorded at least ten times. The chain employs TRBV20-1 and TRBJ2-4; 7 bases agree with TRBD2. This CDR3 has 15 amino acids. Germline values: CDR1 DFQATT, CDR2 SNEGSKA (reference sequence). With 0 bases clipped from V and 0 bases from J, the junction kept 2 bases outside the gene matches. The CDR3: CSARDVAGAKNIQYF. As DNA, the CDR3 is TGCAGTGCTAGAGACGTAGCGGGAGCCAAAAACATTCAGTACTTC.

This clonotype was picked up many times. The V and J genes are TRBV29-1 and TRBJ1-1; D not certain. The CDR3 covers 14 residues. Germline V gives CDR1 SQVTM, CDR2 ANQGSEA. V was trimmed by 5 bases and J by 5 bases, leaving 18 bases between them. DNA of the CDR3: TGCAGCGTTCAAGGGTCGTCTCTAGGGACTGAAGCTTTCTTT. Translation: CSVQGSSLGTEAFF.

This clonotype was observed many times. The rearrangement uses TRBV5-5 and TRBJ2-2; D is ambiguous. V lost 1 base, J lost 0 bases, and 10 bases lay in between. The CDR3 is 16 amino acids. CDR1 is SGHKS, CDR2 YYEKEE, per germline (reference sequence). The CDR3 region is CASSLFAQSNTGELFF. The CDR3 coding sequence is TGTGCCAGCAGCTTGTTCGCGCAGTCGAACACCGGGGAGCTGTTTTTT.

This clonotype occurred many times. The V call is TRBV7-6, the J call TRBJ2-7; D may correspond to TRBD1 or TRBD2 (6 bases each). In germline, CDR1 is SGHVS, CDR2 FNYEAQ. The ends were cut back, 1 base at V and 1 base at J, with 8 bases in the middle. The CDR3 has 14 amino acids. Written as DNA, the CDR3 is TGTGCCAGCAGCTTAGAGGGGGGTTCCTACGAGCAGTACTTC. Its translation: CASSLEGGSYEQYF.

The chain employs TRBV12-3 or TRBV12-4 and TRBJ2-1; a possible D gene is TRBD2 (7 bases). CDR3 size: 17 residues. The V and J ends lost 3 bases and 7 bases respectively, with 22 bases between them. The CDR3 region has the DNA TGTGCCAGCAGTTTTTCCCCCTCTAGGGGGGGCAATAATGAGCAGTTCTTC. The encoded protein is CASSFSPSRGGNNEQFF.

This clonotype was found many times. The CDR3 loop is CAISESTVRGINEQYF. CDR3 DNA: TGTGCCATCAGTGAGTCGACGGTAAGGGGGATAAACGAGCAGTACTTC. The V gene is TRBV10-3, the J gene TRBJ2-7; tentative D call: TRBD1 (6 bases). The V end lost 0 bases, the J end lost 5 bases, and 17 bases lay between the germline ends. In germline, CDR1 is ENHRY, CDR2 SYGVKD. The CDR3 extends over 16 amino acids.

In its sample, this clonotype was seen many times. This chain uses TRBV5-1 with TRBJ2-5; 8 bases align to TRBD2. This CDR3 has 14 amino acids. Per the germline V gene, CDR1 is SGHRS and CDR2 is YFSETQ. J was trimmed by 1 base and V by 4 bases; bases with no gene match: 3. CDR3 DNA sequence: TGCGCCAGCAGCAAAGGACTAGCCCAAGAGACCCAGTACTTC. It translates to CASSKGLAQETQYF.

V and J are TRBV2 and TRBJ2-1, with a weak D call TRBD2 (5 bases). The CDR3 length is 14 residues. Per germline, CDR1 SNHLY and CDR2 FYNNEI. Trimming took off 6 bases at V and 5 bases at J, with 14 bases between the two ends. The CDR3, as DNA: TGTGCCAGCAGCCTAGCCCCATACGACAATGAGCAGTTCTTC. It is translated as CASSLAPYDNEQFF. Using reference TRBV2 and TRBJ2-1 for the parts outside the CDR3, the full variable domain is EPEVTQTPSHQVTQMGQEVILRCVPISNHLYFYWYRQILGQKVEFLVSFYNNEISEKSEIFDDQFSVERPDGSNFTLKIRSTKLEDSAMYFCASSLAPYDNEQFFGPGTRLTVL.

Ten or more counts support this clonotype. This sequence joins TRBV20-1 and TRBJ2-7; D remains ambiguous. The germline V and J ends were trimmed by 3 bases and 7 bases, with 13 bases remaining between them. The CDR3 has 12 amino acids. Germline V gene data show CDR1 as DFQATT and CDR2 as SNEGSKA (reference sequence). CDR3 sequence (DNA): TGCAGTGCTAGGGTTGGAAACGAGGAGCAGTACTTC. Translation gives CSARVGNEEQYF.

At least ten counts were recorded for this clonotype. V gene TRBV7-2 combines with J gene TRBJ2-7, with 10 bases fitting TRBD2. With V trimmed by 6 bases and J by 4 bases, 9 bases remained unmatched. Germline lookup yields CDR1 SGHTA and CDR2 FQGNSA. There are 15 residues in the CDR3. The CDR3 nucleotides are TGTGCCAGCAGGAGACGAGCGGGAGGGGGGTACGAGCAGTACTTC. Translation: CASRRRAGGGYEQYF. Using reference TRBV7-2 and TRBJ2-7 for the parts outside the CDR3, the full variable domain is GAGVSQSPSNKVTEKGKDVELRCDPISGHTALYWYRQSLGQGLEFLIYFQGNSAPDKSGLPSDRFSAERTGGSVSTLTIQRTQQEDSAVYLCASRRRAGGGYEQYFGPGTRLTVT.

This clonotype was observed many times. The CDR3 here is CASSKVGYEQYF. The DNA for the CDR3 is TGTGCCAGCAGCAAAGTAGGATACGAGCAGTACTTC. The chain combines TRBV21-1 with TRBJ2-7. TRBV21-1 is labeled a pseudogene. The CDR3 runs 12 residues.

This clonotype was seen many times. The J gene is TRBJ2-2, the V gene TRBV11-2; 7 positions agree with TRBD2. J gave up 5 bases and V 0 bases, and 12 bases lay outside the gene matches. Germline CDR1 and CDR2: SGHAT and FQNNGV. CDR3 length: 18 amino acids. CDR3 amino acids: CASSLEGRRRENTGELFF. CDR3 DNA sequence: TGTGCCAGCAGCTTAGAAGGCCGGCGGCGGGAGAATACCGGGGAGCTGTTTTTT. Together with reference TRBV11-2 and TRBJ2-2, the CDR3 gives the full variable domain: EAGVAQSPRYKIIEKRQSVAFWCNPISGHATLYWYQQILGQGPKLLIQFQNNGVVDDSQLPKDRFSAERLKGVDSTLKIQPAKLEDSAVYLCASSLEGRRRENTGELFFGEGSRLTVL.